The present TCR beta chain was sequenced within a study of blood T cell repertoires in COVID-19. The overall study: T cells, B-cell-depleted T cells, or PBMCs provided the cDNA or gDNA that served as material.

This clone was found a few times. Per the original data handling: Estimated nucleated cell counts came from reference gene primer amplification. TCRdb's copy holds only in-frame clones and misses some; the assay was immunoSEQ multiplex PCR. For V, J and clone size, that table is used; D and trimming come from the DNA. The sample lists 150,000 to 200,000 clones, roughly 89% occurring once. The CDR3 is 14 residues long. V lost 7 bases and J lost 4; bases outside the gene matches: 9. Germline V gene sequence: CDR1 KGHDR, CDR2 SFDVKD. The sequenced material came from PBMCs or T cells enriched from blood (not recorded which). This sequence was found in a woman aged 25 to 39 who had been exposed to COVID-19. This chain connects TRBV24-1 to TRBJ2-7, with 7 bases matching TRBD1. This chain's CDR3 is CATRADDREYEQYF. The DNA of the CDR3 is TGTGCCACCAGGGCGGACGACAGGGAATACGAGCAGTACTTC.